The 23 T cell receptor beta chains below come from one sample, sequenced in a study of CD4+ T cells in melanoma. TCRdb's table, derived via immunoSEQ multiplex PCR, lists solely in-frame clones and lacks some. The table lists roughly 10,000 clones, roughly 63% of them singletons. The sequenced material came from cells from a culture (not recorded whether cultured in vitro). The receptors shown here come from a human donor with melanoma.

The rearrangement uses TRBV19 and TRBJ2-6; 10 bases match TRBD1. This CDR3 is 17 amino acids long. V lost 3 bases to trimming and J lost 4 bases; unmatched junction nucleotides: 6. Germline V gene sequence: CDR1 LNHDA, CDR2 SQIVND (reference sequence). This CDR3 is CASSMGTGAVGANVLTF. CDR3 sequence (DNA): TGTGCCAGTAGTATGGGGACAGGGGCGGTGGGGGCCAACGTCCTGACTTTC.

This clone was observed a handful of times. The chain employs TRBV10-1 and TRBJ1-1, with TRBD1 matching 12 bases. In germline, CDR1 is WNHNN, CDR2 SYGVQD (reference sequence). The trim removed 8 bases at V and 5 bases at J, leaving 6 bases unmatched. CDR3 length: 14 residues. This chain's CDR3 is CASGTGGVGTEAFF. CDR3 DNA: TGCGCCAGCGGGACAGGGGGCGTCGGGACTGAAGCTTTCTTT.

The table lists this clone with a few counts. V is TRBV11-2 and J is TRBJ2-7; TRBD1 aligns across 8 bases. The trim removed 2 bases at V and 6 bases at J, leaving 9 bases unmatched. Germline V gene lookup returns CDR1 SGHAT and CDR2 FQNNGV. The CDR3 contains 15 residues. CDR3 nucleotides: TGTGCCAGCAGCTTATACAGGGGGAACTTTCCCGAGCAGTACTTC. Protein product: CASSLYRGNFPEQYF.

This clone was counted between two and nine times. The chain uses TRBV6-1 and TRBJ2-3; maybe TRBD2 (7 bases). The CDR3 is made up of 17 amino acids. Germline assignment: CDR1 MNHNS and CDR2 SASEGT. With 0 bases removed from V and 2 bases from J, the gap between germline ends came to 15 bases. CDR3 sequence (DNA): TGTGCCAGCAGTGAAGCGCGGGGGCCCGAGTCCACAGATACGCAGTATTTT. Amino acids: CASSEARGPESTDTQYF.

CDR3 coding DNA: TGTGCTAGTGGTTTGGCTGCGGGAAACTCTGGGGCCAACGTCCTGACTTTC. Translation gives CASGLAAGNSGANVLTF. The chain recombines TRBV12-5 with TRBJ2-6; D may be TRBD2 (6 bases). This CDR3 is 17 amino acids long. Trimming removed 1 base at V and 0 bases at J, with 10 bases between. Germline assignment: CDR1 LGHNT and CDR2 FRNRAP. The full variable domain, with the rest looked up from reference TRBV12-5 and TRBJ2-6, is DARVTQTPRHKVTEMGQEVTMRCQPILGHNTVFWYRQTMMQGLELLAYFRNRAPLDDSGMPKDRFSAEMPDATLATLKIQPSEPRDSAVYFCASGLAAGNSGANVLTFGAGSRLTVL.

This sequence joins TRBV2 and TRBJ1-5, with D unclear. V shed 6 bases and J shed 4 bases, with 16 bases lying between them. CDR1 and CDR2 from the germline V gene are SNHLY and FYNNEI. The CDR3 runs 15 residues. CDR3 protein: CASSPREGGNQPQHF. The CDR3, as DNA: TGTGCCAGCAGCCCTCGGGAGGGCGGTAATCAGCCCCAGCATTTT.

The J gene is TRBJ1-1, the V gene TRBV29-1; the match to TRBD1 covers 12 bases. V gave up 0 bases and J gave up 3 bases; unmatched junction bases: 2. Germline CDR1 reads SQVTM; CDR2 reads ANQGSEA. The CDR3 runs to 15 residues. This chain's CDR3 is CSVEEGDRGHTEAFF. The CDR3 coding sequence is TGCAGCGTTGAAGAGGGGGACAGGGGGCACACTGAAGCTTTCTTT.

V usage is TRBV5-4 and J usage is TRBJ1-5, with D hard to call. The V gene lost 2 bases and the J gene lost 6 bases, with 9 bases spanning the gap. The CDR3 is made up of 13 amino acids. Germline V gene sequence: CDR1 SGHNT, CDR2 YYREEE (reference sequence). Here the CDR3 reads CASSLGSGQPQHF. CDR3 nucleotides: TGTGCCAGCAGCTTAGGGAGTGGTCAGCCCCAGCATTTT.

This clone was recorded a few times. The V gene is TRBV30, the J gene TRBJ2-3; D is possibly TRBD1 (6 bases). Germline V gene lookup returns CDR1 GTSNPN and CDR2 SVGIG (reference sequence). The V gene lost 7 bases and the J gene lost 2 bases, with 19 bases spanning the gap. This CDR3 contains 15 residues. CDR3 region: CASQPSGTSTDTQYF. The CDR3 DNA reads as TGTGCCTCCCAACCATCCGGGACATCCACAGATACGCAGTATTTT.

The V call is TRBV6-6, the J call TRBJ1-5, with a weak D call TRBD1 (5 bases). The CDR3 loop spans 15 amino acids. V was pared by 6 bases and J by 0 bases, with 12 bases between. Germline CDR1 and CDR2: MNHNY and SVGAGI (reference sequence). CDR3 protein: CASRWDGNSNQPQHF. The CDR3 region has the DNA TGTGCCAGCAGATGGGACGGCAATAGCAATCAGCCCCAGCATTTT.

The gene calls are TRBV11-2 and TRBJ1-1; a possible D gene is TRBD1 (6 bases). This CDR3 contains 14 residues. CDR1 and CDR2 (germline): SGHAT, FQNNGV. V lost 5 bases and J 5 bases, leaving 15 bases between the germline ends. CDR3 coding DNA: TGTGCCAGCAGCCAACCCCCACAGGGAACTGAAGCTTTCTTT. Protein: CASSQPPQGTEAFF.

The chain employs TRBV18 and TRBJ2-7; D uncertain. Trimming stripped 3 bases from V and 0 bases from J, with 12 bases between. From germline, CDR1 is KGHSH and CDR2 LQKENI. This CDR3 has 15 residues. The CDR3 DNA is TGTGCCAGCTCACCTAGAGCAGGCAGCTCCTACGAGCAGTACTTC. Translating it yields CASSPRAGSSYEQYF.

The chain is built from TRBV7-8 and TRBJ2-1, with D perhaps assigned TRBD1 or TRBD2 (6 bases each). Trimming pared 5 bases from V and 3 bases from J, leaving 20 bases between. Germline V gene data show CDR1 as SGHVS and CDR2 as FQNEAQ. The CDR3 runs 17 residues. In DNA, the CDR3 is TGTGCCAGCAGCCCCCCCCTCCGACTAGGGGGCTACAATGAGCAGTTCTTC. Its translation: CASSPPLRLGGYNEQFF.

The CDR3 loop reads CASSGGITETQYF. CDR3 bases: TGTGCCAGCAGTGGGGGAATTACGGAGACCCAGTACTTC. This chain links TRBV6-1 with TRBJ2-5; D is undetermined. V lost 4 bases and J 5 bases, leaving 11 bases between the germline ends. Per germline, CDR1 MNHNS and CDR2 SASEGT. The CDR3 contains 13 residues.

This clone was observed a few times. This rearrangement joins TRBV10-3 to TRBJ1-2; no clear D gene. Germline V lookup: CDR1 ENHRY, CDR2 SYGVKD. The CDR3 has 12 amino acids. Deletions cut 6 bases from V and 7 bases from J, with 12 bases between. The CDR3 DNA reads as TGTGCCATCAGGGATCGAGGGATTGGCTACACCTTC. Residues: CAIRDRGIGYTF.

The genes are TRBV23-1 and TRBJ2-7, with a weak D call TRBD1 (6 bases). TRBV23-1 carries the ORF label, with uncertain function. The CDR3 loop spans 20 amino acids. Trimming left V 3 bases short and J 3 bases short, with 30 bases between. As DNA, the CDR3 is TGCGCCAGCAGTCACTCTGAGATCCGGGACAATGGCCAGTGGAACTACGAGCAGTACTTC. Its translation: CASSHSEIRDNGQWNYEQYF.

In its sample, this clone was seen a few times. V and J are TRBV5-6 and TRBJ2-1; D possibly corresponds to TRBD1 (6 bases). The CDR3 covers 13 residues. Deletions cut 1 base from V and 8 bases from J, with 10 bases between. Germline V gene data show CDR1 as SGHDT and CDR2 as YYEEEE. CDR3 sequence (DNA): TGTGCCAGCAGCTTGCAGGGGTTGGATGAGCAGTTCTTC. It translates to CASSLQGLDEQFF.

The rearrangement uses TRBV7-8 and TRBJ1-3, with D perhaps matching TRBD1 (6 bases). V was trimmed by 4 bases and J by 3 bases, leaving 13 bases between them. CDR3 length: 15 amino acids. Germline-derived CDR1 and CDR2 are SGHVS and FQNEAQ. The CDR3 spells CASSYTTGIGNTIYF. The CDR3 region has the DNA TGTGCCAGCAGCTATACAACAGGGATTGGAAACACCATATATTTT.

CDR3 in DNA: TGCGCCAGCAGCTCGGACGGGGGGACCACAGATACGCAGTATTTT. As protein: CASSSDGGTTDTQYF. The chain is built from TRBV5-1 and TRBJ2-3, with 7 bases fitting TRBD2. This CDR3 has 15 amino acids. Per germline, CDR1 SGHRS and CDR2 YFSETQ. With V trimmed by 3 bases and J by 2 bases, 6 bases remained unmatched.

The gene calls are TRBV2 and TRBJ2-7, with 9 bases that match TRBD1. CDR1 is SNHLY and CDR2 is FYNNEI in the germline V gene. The V segment lost 9 bases and the J segment 3 bases; nucleotides outside the gene matches: 6. CDR3 size: 13 residues. DNA for the CDR3: TGTGCCAGTACCGGGACAGGGCTCTACGAGCAGTACTTC. Translating gives CASTGTGLYEQYF.

This sequence joins TRBV27 and TRBJ2-3; D is uncertain. From germline, CDR1 is MNHEY and CDR2 SMNVEV (reference sequence). Trimming left V 5 bases short and J 0 bases short, with 18 bases between. CDR3 size: 17 residues. CDR3 in amino acids: CASSAGHGRASTDTQYF. The CDR3 nucleotides are TGTGCCAGCAGTGCCGGCCACGGCCGGGCTAGCACAGATACGCAGTATTTT.

V and J are TRBV19 and TRBJ2-6; D might be TRBD1 or TRBD2, each matching 5 bases. V was cut by 7 bases and J by 4 bases, with 17 bases left in between. The CDR3 runs 16 residues. Germline-derived CDR1 and CDR2 are LNHDA and SQIVND (reference sequence). DNA of the CDR3: TGTGCCAGTAATCGCCGCCCAGGGACGGGGGCCAACGTCCTGACTTTC. This codes for CASNRRPGTGANVLTF.

The chain joins TRBV30 to TRBJ2-2, with 7 bases matching TRBD1. Germline CDR1 GTSNPN, CDR2 SVGIG (reference sequence). The CDR3 contains 14 residues. The ends lost 3 bases at V and 5 bases at J; junction bases unmatched: 6. CDR3 nucleotides: TGTGCCTGGAGAACGACAGGGCTTACCGGGGAGCTGTTTTTT. As protein: CAWRTTGLTGELFF.